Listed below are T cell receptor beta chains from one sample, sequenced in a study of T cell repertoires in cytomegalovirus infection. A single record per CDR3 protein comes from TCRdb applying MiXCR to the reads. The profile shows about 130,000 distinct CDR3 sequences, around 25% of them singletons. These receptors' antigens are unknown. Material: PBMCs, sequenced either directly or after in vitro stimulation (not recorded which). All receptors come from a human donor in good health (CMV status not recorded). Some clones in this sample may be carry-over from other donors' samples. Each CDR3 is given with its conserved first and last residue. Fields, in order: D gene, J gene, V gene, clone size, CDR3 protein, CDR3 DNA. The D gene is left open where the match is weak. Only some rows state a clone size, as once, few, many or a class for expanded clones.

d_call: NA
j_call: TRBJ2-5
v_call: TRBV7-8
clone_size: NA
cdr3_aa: CASSRGRWAPETQYF
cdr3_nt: TGTGCCAGCAGCCGGGGAAGGTGGGCCCCCGAGACCCAGTACTTC

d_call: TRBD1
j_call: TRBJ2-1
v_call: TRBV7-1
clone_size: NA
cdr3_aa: CASSPGKGQYDEQFF
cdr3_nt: TGTGCCAGCAGCCCTGGGAAGGGACAGTACGATGAGCAGTTCTTC

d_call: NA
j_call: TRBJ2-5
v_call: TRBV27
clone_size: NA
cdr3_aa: CASSLRPSQETQYF
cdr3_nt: TGTGCCAGCAGTTTAAGGCCTAGCCAAGAGACCCAGTACTTC

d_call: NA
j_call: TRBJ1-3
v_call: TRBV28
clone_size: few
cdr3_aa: CASSFQGQLFSGNTIYF
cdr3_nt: TGTGCCAGCAGTTTTCAAGGGCAGCTTTTCTCTGGAAACACCATATATTTT

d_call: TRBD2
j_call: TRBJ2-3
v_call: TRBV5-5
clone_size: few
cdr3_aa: CASSWRLAGGASTDTQYF
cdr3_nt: TGTGCCAGCAGCTGGAGACTAGCGGGGGGAGCTAGCACAGATACGCAGTATTTT

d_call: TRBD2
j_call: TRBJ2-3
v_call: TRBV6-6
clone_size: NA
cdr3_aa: CASGTGGSTDTQYF
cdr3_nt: TGTGCCAGCGGTACCGGGGGGTCGACAGATACGCAGTATTTT

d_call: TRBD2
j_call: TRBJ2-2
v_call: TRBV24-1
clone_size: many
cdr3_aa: CATSDPSGRATTGELFF
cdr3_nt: TGTGCCACCAGCGACCCTAGCGGGAGGGCCACCACCGGGGAGCTGTTTTTT

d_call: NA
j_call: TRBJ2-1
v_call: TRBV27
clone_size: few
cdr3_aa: CASSALLGGSLNEQFF
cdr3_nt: TGTGCCAGCAGTGCCCTCCTAGGAGGATCTCTCAATGAGCAGTTCTTC

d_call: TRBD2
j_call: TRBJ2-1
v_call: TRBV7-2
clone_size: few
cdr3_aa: CASRKREGLEQFF
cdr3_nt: TGTGCCAGCAGAAAGCGGGAGGGCCTTGAGCAGTTCTTC

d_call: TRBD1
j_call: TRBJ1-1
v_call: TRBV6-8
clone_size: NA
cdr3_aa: CASSTHRGGNTEAIF
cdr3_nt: TGTGCCAGCAGTACTCACAGGGGAGGAAACACTGAAGCTATCTTT

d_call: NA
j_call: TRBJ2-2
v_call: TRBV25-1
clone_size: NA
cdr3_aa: CASSGVGGPSAGELFF
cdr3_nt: TGTGCCAGCAGTGGGGTAGGAGGGCCTTCGGCCGGGGAGCTGTTTTTT

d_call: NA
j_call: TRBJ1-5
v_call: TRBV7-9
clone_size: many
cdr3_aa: CASSLGGAETNQPQHF
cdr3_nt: TGTGCCAGCAGCTTAGGGGGGGCCGAAACCAATCAGCCCCAGCATTTT

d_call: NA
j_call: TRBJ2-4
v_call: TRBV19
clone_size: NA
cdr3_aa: CASSTTSWDIQYF
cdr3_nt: TGTGCCAGTAGTACGACTAGTTGGGACATTCAGTACTTC

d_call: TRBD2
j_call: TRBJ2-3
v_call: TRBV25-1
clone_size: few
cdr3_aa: CASSDFSGRSSSTDTQYF
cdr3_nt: TGTGCCAGCAGTGACTTCAGCGGGAGGTCGTCAAGCACAGATACGCAGTATTTT

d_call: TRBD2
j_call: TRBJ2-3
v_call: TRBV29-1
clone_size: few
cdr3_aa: CSVEGGTSGFDTQYF
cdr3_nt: TGCAGCGTTGAAGGAGGCACTAGCGGGTTTGATACGCAGTATTTT

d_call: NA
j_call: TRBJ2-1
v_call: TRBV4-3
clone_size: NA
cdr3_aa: CASSQDRPLGVF
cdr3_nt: TGCGCCAGCAGCCAAGATCGCCCGTTGGGGGTCTTC

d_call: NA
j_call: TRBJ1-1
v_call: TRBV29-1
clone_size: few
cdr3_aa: CSVGGGGTEAFF
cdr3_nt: TGCAGCGTTGGCGGGGGGGGGACTGAAGCTTTCTTT

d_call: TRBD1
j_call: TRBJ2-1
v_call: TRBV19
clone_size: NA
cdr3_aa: CASSMDRGTYNEQFF
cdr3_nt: TGTGCCAGTAGTATGGACAGGGGAACCTACAATGAGCAGTTCTTC

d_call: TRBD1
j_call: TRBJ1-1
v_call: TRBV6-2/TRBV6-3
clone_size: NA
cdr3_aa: CASSRLLTGGIAEAFF
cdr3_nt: TGTGCCAGCAGTCGCTTACTCACAGGGGGGATTGCTGAAGCTTTCTTT

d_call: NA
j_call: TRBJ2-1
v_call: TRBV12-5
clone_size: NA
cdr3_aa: CASGLMNEQFF
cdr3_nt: TGTGCTAGTGGTTTGATGAATGAGCAGTTCTTC

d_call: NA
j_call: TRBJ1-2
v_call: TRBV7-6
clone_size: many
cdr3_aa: CATRKLNYGYTF
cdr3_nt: TGTGCCACACGAAAACTTAACTATGGCTACACCTTC

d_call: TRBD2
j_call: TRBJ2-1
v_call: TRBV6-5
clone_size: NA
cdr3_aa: CASSYPAGSSGRNNEQFF
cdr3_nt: TGTGCCAGCAGTTACCCTGCCGGATCTAGCGGGAGGAATAATGAGCAGTTCTTC

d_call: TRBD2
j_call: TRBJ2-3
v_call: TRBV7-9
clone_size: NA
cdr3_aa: CASSLDGRDPDTQYF
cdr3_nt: TGTGCCAGCAGCTTAGACGGGAGGGACCCAGATACGCAGTATTTT

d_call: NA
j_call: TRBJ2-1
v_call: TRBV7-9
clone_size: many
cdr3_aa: CASSLQGSSYNEQFF
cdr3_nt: TGTGCCAGCAGCTTACAGGGGAGCTCCTACAATGAGCAGTTCTTC